This TCR beta chain was retrieved from a study of T cell clonotyping in hematopoietic cell transplantation. Recipient blood drawn about 28 days pretransplant and days 30, 100, 180 after. Germline V CDR1 and CDR2: MNHEY, SMNVEV (reference sequence). The CDR3 extends over 16 amino acids. With 6 bases clipped from V and 4 bases from J, the junction kept 10 bases outside the gene matches. Sequenced by immunoSEQ multiplex PCR; TCRdb stores in-frame clones only, minus some. The table shows 10,000 to 15,000 clones, with approximately 70% occurring only once. Regarding this clone: Its antigen is undetermined.

Study results and limitations: Graft donor and pretransplant recipient Inverse Simpson Index values predicted broader posttransplant TCR diversity. Few recipient clonotypes overlapped donors; over 95% were de novo at given depth.

V and J are TRBV27 and TRBJ1-1, with TRBD1 identical over 11 bases. The input for sequencing was peripheral blood mononuclear cells, taken 180 days after allogeneic stem cell transplant. This TCR was recovered from a male patient in his sixties or seventies who had an allogeneic stem cell transplant from an unrelated donor, so the T cells may come from the graft donor. Some clones in this sample may be carry-over from other donors' samples. The CDR3 sequence is CASSPDRGLVGTEAFF. As DNA, the CDR3 is TGTGCCAGCAGCCCGGACAGGGGGCTCGTTGGCACTGAAGCTTTCTTT.